One sample yielded the 15 T cell receptor beta chains listed below, sequenced in a study of T cells after yellow fever vaccination. TCRdb used MiXCR to reprocess the 5' RACE reads, holding one entry per CDR3 protein. The sample has 300,000 to 400,000 distinct CDR3 sequences, about 9.5% seen once. This sample comprised PBMCs, obtained on the day of the first yellow fever vaccination. These receptors came from a man between 18 and 35 years old who received the YFV17D yellow fever vaccine.

The genes are TRBV5-1 and TRBJ2-7; D uncertain. This CDR3 has 12 amino acids. The V end lost 1 base, the J end lost 5 bases, and 7 bases lay between the germline ends. Germline-derived CDR1 and CDR2 are SGHRS and YFSETQ. This CDR3 reads CASSLMADEQYF. CDR3 nucleotides: TGCGCCAGCAGCTTGATGGCAGACGAGCAGTACTTC.

This clonotype has a count of ten or more. V gene TRBV12-3 or TRBV12-4 combines with J gene TRBJ2-1; 9 bases match TRBD1. The CDR3 is made up of 13 amino acids. With V trimmed by 8 bases and J by 13 bases, 12 bases remained unmatched. The CDR3 loop is CASENRDRAHQFF. In DNA form, the CDR3 reads TGTGCCAGCGAAAACCGGGACAGGGCCCACCAGTTCTTC.

The chain uses TRBV4-2 and TRBJ1-2; D is unclear. The CDR3 has 15 amino acids. Trimming took off 9 bases at V and 3 bases at J, with 20 bases between the two ends. Germline assignment: CDR1 LGHNA and CDR2 YNFKEQ. CDR3 nucleotide sequence: TGTGCCAGGGGCCCCCGGGGTGCCCTGGACTATGGCTACACCTTC. Residues: CARGPRGALDYGYTF.

The rearrangement links TRBV20-1 to TRBJ2-3; 7 positions match TRBD2. Germline V gene sequence: CDR1 DFQATT, CDR2 SNEGSKA (reference sequence). CDR3 length: 15 amino acids. Trimming removed 5 bases from V and 0 bases from J; junction bases left unmatched: 8. The CDR3 loop reads CSAGSTSTSTDTQYF. The CDR3, as DNA: TGCAGTGCTGGCTCGACTAGCACTAGCACAGATACGCAGTATTTT.

This clonotype was counted many times. The V gene is TRBV12-3 or TRBV12-4, the J gene TRBJ2-6; TRBD1 is a possible D gene (5 bases). This CDR3 has 16 amino acids. The V gene lost 1 base and the J gene lost 2 bases, with 9 bases spanning the gap. This CDR3 is CASSLDPGTGANVLTF. The CDR3 DNA reads as TGTGCCAGCAGTTTAGACCCAGGGACTGGGGCCAACGTCCTGACTTTC.

This clonotype was counted only a few times. This chain links TRBV15 with TRBJ2-7, with a possible D match to TRBD1 (5 bases). The CDR3 loop spans 14 amino acids. Germline CDR1 reads LNHNV; CDR2 reads YYDKDF (reference sequence). Trimming cost V 3 bases and J 2 bases, with 11 bases left between them. The CDR3 is CATSREQVPYEQYF. The CDR3, as DNA: TGTGCCACCAGCAGGGAACAGGTTCCCTACGAGCAGTACTTC.

The V call is TRBV3-1, the J call TRBJ2-5; TRBD2 matches at 9 bases. The V gene end was trimmed by 6 bases and the J gene end by 2 bases; junction bases not matched to a gene: 7. The CDR3 contains 15 residues. Per the germline V gene, CDR1 is LGHDT and CDR2 is YNNKEL (reference sequence). The CDR3 sequence: CASRRLAGTQETQYF. The CDR3 DNA is TGTGCCAGCAGGCGTCTAGCGGGGACACAAGAGACCCAGTACTTC.

V gene TRBV24-1 combines with J gene TRBJ1-1; 7 nucleotides agree with TRBD1. This CDR3 is 13 amino acids long. From germline, CDR1 is KGHDR and CDR2 SFDVKD. Trimming removed 7 bases from V and 0 bases from J; junction bases left unmatched: 1. CDR3 loop: CATSRGVNTEAFF. CDR3 in DNA: TGTGCCACCAGCAGGGGGGTGAACACTGAAGCTTTCTTT.

This clonotype was found many times. V and J are TRBV3-1 and TRBJ1-6; D is unclear. There are 14 residues in the CDR3. Trimming shortened V by 0 bases and J by 15 bases, and 15 bases separated the two germline ends. Germline V gene sequence: CDR1 LGHDT, CDR2 YNNKEL (reference sequence). The CDR3 spells CASSQEPRSQDLHF. CDR3 DNA sequence: TGTGCCAGCAGCCAAGAACCCCGGTCGCAGGACCTCCACTTT.

The V call is TRBV28, the J call TRBJ2-1, with TRBD2 matching 10 bases. Trimming cost V 6 bases and J 7 bases; bases outside gene matches: 15. The CDR3 contains 17 residues. Germline lookup yields CDR1 MDHEN and CDR2 SYDVKM. The CDR3 spells CASRSPGLAGEGNEQFF. The CDR3 DNA is TGTGCCAGCAGGTCCCCGGGTCTAGCGGGGGAAGGGAATGAGCAGTTCTTC.

The chain uses TRBV29-1 and TRBJ1-2; D gene ambiguous. The germline gives CDR1 SQVTM, CDR2 ANQGSEA. Trimming removed 4 bases at V and 8 bases at J, with 14 bases between. The CDR3 has 12 residues. The CDR3, as DNA: TGCAGCGTTGGTCAAACTAACTGGGGCTACACCTTC. Protein product: CSVGQTNWGYTF.

This clonotype was detected a few times. The chain has TRBV15 and TRBJ2-7; D gene ambiguous. Germline CDR1 and CDR2: LNHNV and YYDKDF (reference sequence). The CDR3 runs to 13 residues. V lost 8 bases and J lost 4, with 15 bases in between. The CDR3 reads CATSRLPVYEQYV. CDR3 DNA sequence: TGTGCCACCTCTAGGCTCCCCGTTTACGAGCAGTACGTC.

This sequence joins TRBV20-1 and TRBJ1-1, with TRBD1 as a possible D gene (6 bases). Trimming left V 6 bases short and J 4 bases short, with 18 bases between. Germline CDR1 is DFQATT and CDR2 is SNEGSKA (reference sequence). The CDR3 covers 14 residues. The CDR3, as DNA: TGCAGTGCGGATGGGACATTTAGCGGCACTGAAGCTTTCTTT. The encoded protein is CSADGTFSGTEAFF.

In this sample, this clonotype turned up many times. The gene calls are TRBV5-1 and TRBJ2-1, with TRBD1 matching 7 bases. The J segment lost 2 bases and the V segment lost 0 bases, leaving 8 bases of the junction unmatched. The CDR3 spans 17 residues. Germline loops: CDR1 SGHRS, CDR2 YFSETQ. Written as DNA, the CDR3 is TGCGCCAGCAGCTTGGTGACAGGGAGTATGACCTACAATGAGCAGTTCTTC. Translated: CASSLVTGSMTYNEQFF. The full variable domain, rest sourced from reference TRBV5-1 and TRBJ2-1, is KAGVTQTPRYLIKTRGQQVTLSCSPISGHRSVSWYQQTPGQGLQFLFEYFSETQRNKGNFPGRFSGRQFSNSRSEMNVSTLELGDSALYLCASSLVTGSMTYNEQFFGPGTRLTVL.

This clonotype turned up a few times. This chain links TRBV10-1 with TRBJ2-6; D tentatively fits TRBD1 or TRBD2 (6 bases each). CDR3 length: 21 amino acids. Germline V gene lookup returns CDR1 WNHNN and CDR2 SYGVQD (reference sequence). V was shortened by 2 bases and J by 2 bases, with 25 bases between the two germline ends. The CDR3 DNA sequence: TGCGCCAGCAGTGAGCCCCCCGCTGGAGTAGGGGGGACGGCTGGGGCCAACGTCCTGACTTTC. Translated: CASSEPPAGVGGTAGANVLTF.